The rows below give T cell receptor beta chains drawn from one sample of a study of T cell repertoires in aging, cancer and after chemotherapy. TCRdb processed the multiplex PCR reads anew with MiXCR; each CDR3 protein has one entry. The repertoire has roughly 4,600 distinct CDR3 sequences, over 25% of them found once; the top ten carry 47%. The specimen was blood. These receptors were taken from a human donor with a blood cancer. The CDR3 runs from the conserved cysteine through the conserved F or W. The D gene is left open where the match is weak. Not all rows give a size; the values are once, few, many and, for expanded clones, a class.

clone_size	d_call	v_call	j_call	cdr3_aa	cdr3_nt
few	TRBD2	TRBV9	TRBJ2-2	CASSPSGGRAGELFF	TGTGCCAGCAGCCCTAGCGGGGGCAGGGCCGGGGAGCTGTTTTTT
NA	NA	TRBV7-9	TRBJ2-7	CASSLLSGPAGYEQYF	TGTGCCAGCAGCTTACTCAGCGGGCCGGCTGGGTACGAGCAGTACTTC
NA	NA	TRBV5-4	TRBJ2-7	CASSRDTSSYEQYF	TGTGCCAGCAGCCGGGACACGAGCTCCTACGAGCAGTACTTC
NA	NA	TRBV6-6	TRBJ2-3	CASSYSEDTQYF	TGTGCCAGCAGTTACTCCGAGGATACGCAGTATTTT
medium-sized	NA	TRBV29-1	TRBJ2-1	CSVPVERRYNEQFF	TGCAGCGTTCCGGTGGAGCGGCGCTACAATGAGCAGTTCTTC
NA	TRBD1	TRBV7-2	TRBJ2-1	CASSDDRAFRNEQFF	TGTGCCAGCAGCGACGACAGGGCCTTTAGGAATGAGCAGTTCTTC
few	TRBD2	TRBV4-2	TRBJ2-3	CASSPSGSTDTQYF	TGTGCCAGCAGCCCTAGCGGTAGCACAGATACGCAGTATTTT
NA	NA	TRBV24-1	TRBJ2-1	CATSSASSYNEQFF	TGTGCCACCAGTAGCGCCAGCTCCTACAATGAGCAGTTCTTC
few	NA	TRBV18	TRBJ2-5	CASSPPVKETQYF	TGTGCCAGCTCACCACCGGTTAAAGAGACCCAGTACTTC
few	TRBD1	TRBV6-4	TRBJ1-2	CASSRGQGFGGYTF	TGTGCCAGCAGTCGAGGACAGGGGTTTGGCGGCTACACCTTC
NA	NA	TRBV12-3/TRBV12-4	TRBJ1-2	CASSFWEAVANYGYTF	TGTGCCAGCAGTTTCTGGGAAGCCGTAGCTAACTATGGCTACACCTTC
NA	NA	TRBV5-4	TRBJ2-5	CASRRDGQETQYF	TGTGCCAGCAGGAGGGACGGCCAAGAGACCCAGTACTTC
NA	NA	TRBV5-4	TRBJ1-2	CASSYDRHYGYTF	TGTGCCAGCAGCTACGACAGACACTATGGCTACACCTTC
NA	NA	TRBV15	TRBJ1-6	CATSRELGNNSPLHF	TGTGCCACCAGCAGAGAGTTGGGGAATAATTCACCCCTCCACTTT
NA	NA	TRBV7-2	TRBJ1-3	CASSSGNTIYF	TGTGCCAGCAGCTCTGGAAACACCATATATTTT
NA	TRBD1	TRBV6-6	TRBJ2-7	CASSPPGQGSHEQYF	TGTGCCAGCAGTCCTCCGGGACAGGGTTCCCACGAGCAGTACTTC
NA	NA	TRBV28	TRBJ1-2	CASSLYRGGVYGYTF	TGTGCCAGCAGTTTATATAGGGGGGGCGTCTATGGCTACACCTTC
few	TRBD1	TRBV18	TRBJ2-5	CASSRDRDQETQYF	TGTGCCAGCTCCCGGGACAGAGATCAAGAGACCCAGTACTTC
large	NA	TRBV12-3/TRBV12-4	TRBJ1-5	CASSLAGLADISNQPQHF	TGTGCCAGCAGTTTAGCCGGTCTAGCTGACATTAGCAATCAGCCCCAGCATTTT
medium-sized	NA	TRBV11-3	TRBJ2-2	CASSTENTGELFF	TGTGCCAGCAGCACCGAGAACACCGGGGAGCTGTTTTTT
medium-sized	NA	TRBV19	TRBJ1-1	CASSIRGFTEAFF	TGTGCCAGTAGTATACGAGGTTTTACTGAAGCTTTCTTT
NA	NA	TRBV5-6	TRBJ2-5	CASSLGRSGGQVRETQYF	TGCGCCAGCAGCTTGGGCAGGTCGGGGGGCCAGGTGAGAGAGACCCAGTACTTC
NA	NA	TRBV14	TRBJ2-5	CASSQVSSGRGTQYF	TGTGCCAGCAGCCAAGTATCGTCTGGGCGCGGGACCCAGTACTTC
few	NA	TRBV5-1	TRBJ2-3	CASRRVLSDTQYF	TGCGCCAGCCGGAGGGTGTTGAGCGATACGCAGTATTTT
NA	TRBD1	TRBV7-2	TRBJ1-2	CASSLRGTVSLLGYTF	TGTGCCAGCAGCTTGAGAGGGACAGTTAGTCTTTTGGGCTACACCTTC
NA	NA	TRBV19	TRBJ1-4	CASSIAGTNEKLFF	TGTGCCAGTAGTATAGCAGGGACAAATGAAAAACTGTTTTTT
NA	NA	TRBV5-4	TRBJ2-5	CASSCPADPGPYQETQYF	TGTGCCAGCAGCTGTCCTGCCGATCCGGGACCCTACCAAGAGACCCAGTACTTC
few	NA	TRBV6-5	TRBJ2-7	CASSADRRNYEQYF	TGTGCCAGCAGTGCCGACAGGAGAAACTACGAGCAGTACTTC
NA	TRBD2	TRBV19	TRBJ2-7	CASSIIAGGTHEQYF	TGTGCCAGTAGTATAATAGCGGGAGGGACGCACGAGCAGTACTTC
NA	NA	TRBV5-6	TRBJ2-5	CASSFSPQETQYF	TGTGCCAGCAGCTTTTCCCCCCAAGAGACCCAGTACTTC
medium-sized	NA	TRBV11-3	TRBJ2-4	CASSPELNIQYF	TGTGCCAGCAGCCCGGAGCTAAACATTCAGTACTTC
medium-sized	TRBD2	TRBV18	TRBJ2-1	CASSSGLAGINEQFF	TGTGCCAGCTCATCCGGACTAGCGGGAATCAATGAGCAGTTCTTC
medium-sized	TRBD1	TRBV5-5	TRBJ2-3	CASSLQGPHTDTQYF	TGTGCCAGCAGCTTACAGGGGCCCCACACAGATACGCAGTATTTT
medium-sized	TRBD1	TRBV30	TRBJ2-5	CAWVTGTGLCVGVETQYF	TGTGCCTGGGTAACCGGGACAGGGTTATGTGTTGGTGTGGAGACCCAGTACTTC
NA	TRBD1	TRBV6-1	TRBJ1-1	CASRGGGFTEAFF	TGTGCCAGCAGAGGGGGCGGGTTCACTGAAGCTTTCTTT
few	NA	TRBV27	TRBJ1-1	CASSRAFKDTEAFF	TGTGCCAGCAGCCGAGCTTTCAAGGACACTGAAGCTTTCTTT
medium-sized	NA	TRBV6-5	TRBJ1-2	CASSRPLTGGGYGYTF	TGTGCCAGCAGTCGCCCACTTACTGGAGGGGGCTATGGCTACACCTTC
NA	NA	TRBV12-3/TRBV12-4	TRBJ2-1	CASSFFGSLAGPYNEQFF	TGTGCCAGCAGTTTTTTCGGCAGTCTCGCGGGCCCCTACAATGAGCAGTTCTTC
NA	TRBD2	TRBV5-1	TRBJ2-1	CASSGGLADSSYNEQFF	TGCGCCAGCAGCGGGGGACTAGCGGACAGCTCCTACAATGAGCAGTTCTTC
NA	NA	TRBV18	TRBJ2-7	CASSPTGGLYEQYF	TGTGCCAGCTCGCCAACAGGAGGCTTATACGAGCAGTACTTC
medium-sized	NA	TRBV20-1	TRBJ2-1	CSARWLAENEQFF	TGCAGTGCTAGATGGCTAGCTGAAAATGAGCAGTTCTTC
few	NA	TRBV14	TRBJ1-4	CASSRGLNEKLFF	TGTGCCAGCAGCCGGGGCCTGAATGAAAAACTGTTTTTT
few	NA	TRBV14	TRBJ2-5	CASSQDWETQYF	TGTGCCAGCAGCCAAGATTGGGAGACCCAGTACTTC
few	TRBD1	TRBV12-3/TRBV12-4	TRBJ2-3	CASSQDPGQGASTDTQYF	TGCGCCAGCAGCCAAGATCCGGGCCAGGGGGCGAGCACAGATACGCAGTATTTT
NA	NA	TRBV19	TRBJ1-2	CASSMTAPFYGYTF	TGTGCCAGTAGTATGACAGCTCCTTTCTATGGCTACACCTTC
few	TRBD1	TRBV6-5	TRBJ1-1	CASSFDRGMEAFF	TGTGCCAGCAGTTTTGACAGGGGGATGGAGGCTTTCTTT
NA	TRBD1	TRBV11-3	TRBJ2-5	CASSTRDRDGAGERAKETQYF	TGTGCCAGCAGCACCCGGGACAGGGACGGAGCCGGGGAGCGGGCTAAAGAGACCCAGTACTTC
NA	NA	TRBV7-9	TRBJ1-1	CASSSGEYFGTEAFF	TGTGCCAGCAGCTCGGGGGAGTACTTCGGCACTGAAGCTTTCTTT
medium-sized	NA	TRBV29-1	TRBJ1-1	CSVNGQSNTEAFF	TGCAGCGTCAACGGACAGTCGAACACTGAAGCTTTCTTT
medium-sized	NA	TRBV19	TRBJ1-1	CASNLNTEAFF	TGTGCCAGTAACCTCAACACTGAAGCTTTCTTT
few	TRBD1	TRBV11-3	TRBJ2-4	CASSLGDRERYF	TGTGCCAGCAGCTTAGGGGACAGGGAGCGGTACTTC
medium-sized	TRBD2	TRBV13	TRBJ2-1	CASSLMRESLTYNEQFF	TGTGCCAGCAGCTTAATGCGGGAGAGTTTAACCTACAATGAGCAGTTCTTC